This record covers a single T cell receptor (beta chain). Random hexamers were used to reverse transcribe an amount of roughly 0.45 to 1 ug RNA. TCRdb reprocessed the immunoSEQ multiplex PCR reads via MiXCR and lists one record per CDR3 protein. The sample consists of roughly 120,000 distinct CDR3 sequences, 90% to 95% of them appearing once. Trimming pared 5 bases from V and 6 bases from J, leaving 19 bases between. The CDR3 is 15 residues long. CDR1 MNHEY and CDR2 SVGEGT come from the germline V gene. This record comes from a study of CD8 T cells in Susac syndrome. Sequencing was done on a sample of CD4+ T cells from PBMCs. The clonotype comes from a human donor with multiple sclerosis. The V gene is TRBV6-2 or TRBV6-3, the J gene TRBJ1-2; no firm D call. The CDR3: CASSAMTPRVNGYTF. Here the CDR3 DNA reads TGTGCCAGCAGTGCGATGACACCTCGGGTCAATGGCTACACCTTC.